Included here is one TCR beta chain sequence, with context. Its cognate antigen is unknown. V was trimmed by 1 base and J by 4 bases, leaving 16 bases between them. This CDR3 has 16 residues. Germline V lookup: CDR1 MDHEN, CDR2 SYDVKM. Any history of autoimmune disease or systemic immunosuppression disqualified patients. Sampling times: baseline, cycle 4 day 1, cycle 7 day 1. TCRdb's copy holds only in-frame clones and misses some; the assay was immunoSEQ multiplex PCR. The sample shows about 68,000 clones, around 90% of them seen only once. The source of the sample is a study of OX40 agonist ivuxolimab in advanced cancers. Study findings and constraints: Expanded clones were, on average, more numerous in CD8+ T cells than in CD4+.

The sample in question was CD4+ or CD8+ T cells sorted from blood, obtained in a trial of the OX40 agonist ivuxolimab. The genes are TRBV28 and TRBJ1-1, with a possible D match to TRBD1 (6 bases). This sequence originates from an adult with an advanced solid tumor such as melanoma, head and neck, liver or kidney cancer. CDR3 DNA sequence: TGTGCCAGCAGTTTATCCCTTACAGGGCCGGGCACTGAAGCTTTCTTT. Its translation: CASSLSLTGPGTEAFF.